This TCR beta chain was sequenced in a study of shared clonotypes between healthy human individuals. Points from the study as a whole: Naive subsets generally exceeded memory subsets in estimated richness. Across a handful of donors, naive CD4 shared around 5%, naive CD8 more than 3%, memory CD4 about 2.5%, memory CD8 about 0.38%.

Clones were sequenced by immunoSEQ multiplex PCR, and TCRdb holds only the in-frame ones, with some missing. This sample has a few million clones, with approximately 90% found just once. Concerning this clone itself: Antigen: not known.

Germline-derived CDR1 and CDR2 are SGHNT and YYREEE (reference sequence). The V and J ends lost 0 bases and 8 bases respectively, with 6 bases between them. The CDR3 covers 12 residues. Sequencing input: naive CD4+ T cells sorted from blood. The subset here: CD45RA+ positively selected. The receptor was derived from a man aged 18 to 30 in good health. The rearrangement uses TRBV5-4 and TRBJ1-5; D is ambiguous. In DNA form, the CDR3 reads TGTGCCAGCAGCTTGGTCGGGGAGCCCCAGCATTTT. This gives the protein CASSLVGEPQHF.